Below, one T cell receptor beta chain is given with its context. Individual cDNA molecules received unique molecular identifiers. TCRdb re-called the 5' RACE reads through MiXCR, storing one row per CDR3 protein. The sample records about 56,000 distinct CDR3 sequences, roughly 15% being singletons. V was clipped by 0 bases and J by 8 bases, with 7 bases between them. Germline V gene lookup returns CDR1 SGHAT and CDR2 FQNNGV. There are 12 residues in the CDR3. The data derive from a study of early T cells in non-severe SARS-CoV-2 infection. Study in general: Whole-blood bulk RNA, unsorted, was sequenced, and chains were unpaired.

This sequence joins TRBV11-2 and TRBJ1-1; tentatively, D is TRBD1 (5 bases). Sequenced material: whole blood, taken at baseline. The origin of this receptor is an adult who was a healthcare worker with PCR-confirmed SARS-CoV-2 infection or an uninfected control (not recorded which). The CDR3 DNA sequence: TGTGCCAGCAGCTTAGATAGGACAGAAGCTTTCTTT. This sequence encodes CASSLDRTEAFF.